The TCR beta chain described here comes from a study of CD8 T cells in Susac syndrome. Reverse transcription of roughly 0.45 to 1 ug RNA used random hexamers. Each CDR3 protein is one row after TCRdb ran MiXCR on the immunoSEQ multiplex PCR reads. This sample has around 80,000 distinct CDR3 sequences, with roughly 94% found just once. This clonotype originated in a human donor in good health. The specimen sequenced was CD8+ T cells from PBMCs.

The CDR3 DNA reads TGTGCCAGCAGCTTACCTAGCGGGGGGACCTACGAGCAGTACTTC. It codes for CASSLPSGGTYEQYF. The chain couples TRBV7-8 to TRBJ2-7; the match to TRBD2 covers 11 bases. Trimming cost V 2 bases and J 2 bases; bases outside gene matches: 2. The CDR3 totals 15 residues. CDR1 is SGHVS, CDR2 FQNEAQ, per germline.